This T cell receptor (beta chain) was sequenced for a study of T-cell reconstitution after alpha-beta-depleted transplantation in children. Findings and limits, study-wide: After one year, T-cell counts and TCRbeta diversity mostly came from new T cells. Reported findings indicate that, about two months after transplant, alpha-beta T cells came from several hundred expanded clones, which were derived from non-depleted graft cells.

Unique molecular identifiers were incorporated into the prepared TCRbeta library. A single record per CDR3 protein comes from TCRdb applying MiXCR to the PCR reads. The sample lists roughly 490,000 distinct CDR3 sequences; 10% to 12% were seen once. On this clonotype itself: Antigen unknown.

The CDR3 is 12 residues long. The ends were cut back, 4 bases at V and 2 bases at J, with 7 bases in the middle. Germline-derived CDR1 and CDR2 are SQVTM and ANQGSEA. This rearrangement joins TRBV29-1 to TRBJ2-3, with a weak D call TRBD2 (6 bases). The sequencing used PBMCs, mostly from graft donor cells, collected 180 days after TCRalphabeta/CD19-depleted stem cell transplant. The TCR originated in a female patient aged 2-9 years who had a stem cell transplant for aplastic anemia, so the T cells may come from the graft donor. CDR3 loop: CSVGGLTDTQYF. In nucleotides, the CDR3 is TGCAGCGTTGGGGGACTCACAGATACGCAGTATTTT.